The entry below gives a single T cell receptor (beta chain) sequence along with its context. Its antigen is unidentified. The table came from immunoSEQ multiplex PCR; TCRdb's copy has only in-frame clones and leaves some out. The sample shows tens of thousands of clones, around 90% of them seen only once. The data derive from a study of OX40 agonist ivuxolimab in advanced cancers. Study as a whole: Partial responses were observed in three patients, of whom one had hepatocellular carcinoma and two had cutaneous melanoma. Broader study findings: The study did not work out the antigen specificity of the expanded peripheral T cells. At doses 0.1 to 3.0 mg/kg, CD4+ and CD8+ clones expanded.

The sequenced sample was CD4+ or CD8+ T cells sorted from blood, obtained in a trial of the OX40 agonist ivuxolimab. This clonotype was obtained from an adult with an advanced solid tumor such as melanoma, head and neck, liver or kidney cancer.

CDR3: CASGKGGTPYEQYF. The CDR3 DNA is TGTGCCAGCGGGAAGGGCGGGACTCCCTACGAGCAGTACTTC. The chain employs TRBV27 and TRBJ2-7; D perhaps matches TRBD2 (6 bases). Germline V CDR1 and CDR2: MNHEY, SMNVEV (reference sequence). The CDR3 length is 14 residues. V lost 8 bases and J lost 2, with 16 bases in between.